Listed below are T cell receptor beta chains from one sample, sequenced in a study of radiotherapy plus CTLA-4 blockade in lung cancer. TCRdb's table, derived via immunoSEQ multiplex PCR, lists solely in-frame clones and lacks some. The sample lists tens of thousands of clones, under 80% occurring once. Sequenced here: peripheral blood, sampled from a patient treated with radiotherapy plus ipilimumab. These TCRs come from a human donor with non-small cell lung cancer whose response to radiotherapy plus ipilimumab could not be evaluated. Some clones in this sample may be carry-over from other donors' samples. The CDR3 runs from the conserved cysteine through the conserved F or W. A D gene is named only where the DNA matches it firmly. Clone size is shown for a subset of rows, as once, few, many or a class of expanded clone.

d_gene: -
v_gene: TRBV9
abundance: -
j_gene: TRBJ2-5
CDR3aa: CASSVAPGSLGGETQYF
CDR3nt: TGTGCCAGCAGCGTAGCTCCGGGGAGCCTCGGAGGAGAGACCCAGTACTTC

d_gene: TRBD1
v_gene: TRBV18
abundance: -
j_gene: TRBJ1-1
CDR3aa: CASSPGTDNEAFF
CDR3nt: TGTGCCAGCTCACCCGGGACAGACAATGAAGCTTTCTTT

d_gene: TRBD1
v_gene: TRBV5-6
abundance: -
j_gene: TRBJ2-7
CDR3aa: CASSPGTAYEQYF
CDR3nt: TGTGCCAGCAGCCCAGGGACAGCCTACGAGCAGTACTTC

d_gene: -
v_gene: TRBV9
abundance: -
j_gene: TRBJ1-1
CDR3aa: CASSPPWTEIGEAFF
CDR3nt: TGTGCCAGCAGCCCCCCCTGGACAGAAATAGGTGAAGCTTTCTTT

d_gene: TRBD1
v_gene: TRBV14
abundance: -
j_gene: TRBJ1-2
CDR3aa: CASSHNRGNYGYTF
CDR3nt: TGTGCCAGCAGCCATAACAGGGGTAACTATGGCTACACCTTC

d_gene: -
v_gene: TRBV4-1
abundance: -
j_gene: TRBJ1-5
CDR3aa: CASSQDQRGTANQPQHF
CDR3nt: TGCGCCAGCAGCCAAGATCAGCGGGGAACCGCCAATCAGCCCCAGCATTTT

d_gene: TRBD1
v_gene: TRBV28
abundance: -
j_gene: TRBJ2-7
CDR3aa: CASSLGTGGNEQYF
CDR3nt: TGTGCCAGCAGTTTAGGGACAGGGGGCAACGAGCAGTACTTC

d_gene: -
v_gene: TRBV5-6
abundance: -
j_gene: TRBJ2-2
CDR3aa: CASSLIPGSNTGELFF
CDR3nt: TGTGCCAGCAGCTTGATCCCCGGGTCCAACACCGGGGAGCTGTTTTTT

d_gene: TRBD1
v_gene: TRBV6-5
abundance: -
j_gene: TRBJ1-3
CDR3aa: CASSLGQGTGNTIYF
CDR3nt: TGTGCCAGCAGTTTGGGACAGGGTACTGGAAACACCATATATTTT

d_gene: -
v_gene: TRBV30
abundance: -
j_gene: TRBJ1-3
CDR3aa: CAWSVRGTTSGNTIYF
CDR3nt: TGTGCCTGGAGTGTAAGGGGGACAACCTCTGGAAACACCATATATTTT

d_gene: -
v_gene: TRBV5-1
abundance: -
j_gene: TRBJ2-3
CDR3aa: CASSAPDRPGTDTQYF
CDR3nt: TGCGCCAGCAGCGCCCCCGACAGGCCTGGGACAGATACGCAGTATTTT

d_gene: -
v_gene: TRBV21-1
abundance: -
j_gene: TRBJ2-5
CDR3aa: CASSMSRGCQETQYF
CDR3nt: TGTGCCAGCAGCATGAGCAGGGGGTGCCAAGAGACCCAGTACTTC

d_gene: TRBD1
v_gene: TRBV28
abundance: -
j_gene: TRBJ2-4
CDR3aa: CASSLKGAGLAKNIQYF
CDR3nt: TGTGCCAGCAGTTTAAAGGGGGCCGGACTAGCCAAAAACATTCAGTACTTC

d_gene: TRBD2
v_gene: TRBV15
abundance: -
j_gene: TRBJ2-7
CDR3aa: CATSRGAGLAGPEQYF
CDR3nt: TGTGCCACCAGCAGAGGGGCGGGACTAGCGGGACCGGAGCAGTACTTC

d_gene: TRBD1
v_gene: TRBV6-1
abundance: -
j_gene: TRBJ1-1
CDR3aa: CASSRTGTETEAFF
CDR3nt: TGTGCCAGCAGTCGTACCGGGACAGAGACTGAAGCTTTCTTT

d_gene: -
v_gene: TRBV6-5
abundance: -
j_gene: TRBJ1-5
CDR3aa: CASRGRFVGPQHF
CDR3nt: TGTGCCAGCAGGGGCAGGTTCGTAGGGCCCCAGCATTTT

d_gene: -
v_gene: TRBV15
abundance: -
j_gene: TRBJ2-7
CDR3aa: CATSRDSVEQYF
CDR3nt: TGTGCCACCAGCAGAGACTCCGTCGAGCAGTACTTC

d_gene: -
v_gene: TRBV2
abundance: -
j_gene: TRBJ1-2
CDR3aa: CASSNLPDRSGYTF
CDR3nt: TGTGCCAGCAGTAATCTCCCTGACAGGTCGGGCTACACCTTC

d_gene: TRBD1
v_gene: TRBV15
abundance: -
j_gene: TRBJ1-2
CDR3aa: CATSRVGTAANYGYTF
CDR3nt: TGTGCCACCAGCAGAGTTGGGACAGCCGCTAACTATGGCTACACCTTC

d_gene: TRBD2
v_gene: TRBV27
abundance: once
j_gene: TRBJ2-2
CDR3aa: CASSLGGLAGDTGELFF
CDR3nt: TGTGCCAGCAGTTTGGGTGGGCTAGCGGGGGACACCGGGGAGCTGTTTTTT

d_gene: TRBD2
v_gene: TRBV7-9
abundance: -
j_gene: TRBJ2-3
CDR3aa: CASTGGDTQYF
CDR3nt: TGTGCCAGCACCGGGGGGGATACGCAGTATTTT

d_gene: -
v_gene: TRBV19
abundance: -
j_gene: TRBJ1-2
CDR3aa: CASRLQGANYGYTF
CDR3nt: TGCGCCAGTAGGTTACAGGGAGCGAACTATGGCTACACCTTC

d_gene: TRBD1
v_gene: TRBV5-4
abundance: -
j_gene: TRBJ1-5
CDR3aa: CASSWGTGDQPQHF
CDR3nt: TGTGCCAGCAGCTGGGGGACAGGGGATCAGCCCCAGCATTTT

d_gene: TRBD1
v_gene: TRBV18
abundance: few
j_gene: TRBJ2-2
CDR3aa: CASSPSLGGAFTGELFF
CDR3nt: TGTGCCAGCTCACCAAGTTTAGGGGGCGCCTTCACCGGGGAGCTGTTTTTT

d_gene: TRBD1
v_gene: TRBV19
abundance: -
j_gene: TRBJ2-3
CDR3aa: CASSQQGTQYF
CDR3nt: TGTGCCAGTAGCCAACAGGGGACGCAGTATTTT

d_gene: -
v_gene: TRBV7-9
abundance: -
j_gene: TRBJ1-5
CDR3aa: CASSRPGMDQPQHF
CDR3nt: TGTGCCAGCAGCAGGCCAGGGATGGATCAGCCCCAGCATTTT

d_gene: -
v_gene: TRBV5-1
abundance: -
j_gene: TRBJ2-5
CDR3aa: CASSLGGDQETQYF
CDR3nt: TGCGCCAGCAGCTTAGGGGGGGACCAAGAGACCCAGTACTTC

d_gene: TRBD2
v_gene: TRBV11-2
abundance: few
j_gene: TRBJ2-3
CDR3aa: CASSLSRQRGGVYTQYF
CDR3nt: TGTGCCAGCAGCTTATCCCGCCAGCGGGGGGGCGTCTATACGCAGTATTTT

d_gene: -
v_gene: TRBV4-1
abundance: few
j_gene: TRBJ2-3
CDR3aa: CASSQVQGTDTQYF
CDR3nt: TGCGCCAGCAGCCAAGTCCAGGGAACAGATACGCAGTATTTT

d_gene: TRBD1
v_gene: TRBV6-5
abundance: -
j_gene: TRBJ1-1
CDR3aa: CASSYGLAGGTEAFF
CDR3nt: TGTGCCAGCAGTTACGGCCTGGCAGGGGGCACTGAAGCTTTCTTT

d_gene: TRBD2
v_gene: TRBV4-2
abundance: -
j_gene: TRBJ2-3
CDR3aa: CASSPGLAGGIRTDTQYF
CDR3nt: TGTGCCAGCAGCCCCGGACTAGCGGGGGGGATACGCACAGATACGCAGTATTTT

d_gene: TRBD2
v_gene: TRBV27
abundance: -
j_gene: TRBJ2-5
CDR3aa: CASSLLGLAAKETQYF
CDR3nt: TGTGCCAGCAGTTTATTGGGACTAGCGGCGAAAGAGACCCAGTACTTC

d_gene: TRBD1
v_gene: TRBV5-1
abundance: once
j_gene: TRBJ1-2
CDR3aa: CASSPGGTEHGYTF
CDR3nt: TGCGCCAGCAGCCCCGGCGGGACAGAGCATGGCTACACCTTC

d_gene: TRBD1
v_gene: TRBV10-3
abundance: few
j_gene: TRBJ1-1
CDR3aa: CAIRPPGQGFTEAFF
CDR3nt: TGTGCCATCAGACCCCCGGGACAGGGGTTCACTGAAGCTTTCTTT

d_gene: -
v_gene: TRBV19
abundance: -
j_gene: TRBJ1-2
CDR3aa: CASSILNYGYTF
CDR3nt: TGTGCCAGTAGTATCCTTAACTATGGCTACACCTTC

d_gene: -
v_gene: TRBV27
abundance: -
j_gene: TRBJ2-1
CDR3aa: CASIGNEQFF
CDR3nt: TGTGCCAGCATCGGGAATGAGCAGTTCTTC

d_gene: TRBD1
v_gene: TRBV27
abundance: -
j_gene: TRBJ1-5
CDR3aa: CASSLTGGYQPQHF
CDR3nt: TGTGCCAGCAGTTTGACAGGGGGCTATCAGCCCCAGCATTTT

d_gene: -
v_gene: TRBV5-5
abundance: -
j_gene: TRBJ1-1
CDR3aa: CASSFGDTEAFF
CDR3nt: TGTGCCAGCAGTTTTGGGGACACAGAAGCTTTCTTT

d_gene: TRBD2
v_gene: TRBV7-2
abundance: -
j_gene: TRBJ2-1
CDR3aa: CASSLGGGKHNEQFF
CDR3nt: TGTGCCAGCAGCTTAGGGGGGGGTAAGCACAATGAGCAGTTCTTC

d_gene: -
v_gene: TRBV6-5
abundance: -
j_gene: TRBJ1-1
CDR3aa: CASSYNHRQGGTEAFF
CDR3nt: TGTGCCAGCAGTTACAACCACCGGCAGGGCGGCACTGAAGCTTTCTTT

d_gene: TRBD2
v_gene: TRBV5-1
abundance: -
j_gene: TRBJ2-5
CDR3aa: CASSTSGGQETQYF
CDR3nt: TGCGCCAGCAGCACGAGCGGGGGTCAAGAGACCCAGTACTTC

d_gene: TRBD1
v_gene: TRBV7-9
abundance: few
j_gene: TRBJ2-7
CDR3aa: CASSTDRYEQYF
CDR3nt: TGTGCCAGCAGTACGGACAGGTACGAGCAGTACTTC

d_gene: TRBD1
v_gene: TRBV6-5
abundance: -
j_gene: TRBJ1-1
CDR3aa: CASSHRRGRTEAFF
CDR3nt: TGTGCCAGCAGTCACCGCAGGGGGAGGACTGAAGCTTTCTTT

d_gene: -
v_gene: TRBV29-1
abundance: once
j_gene: TRBJ2-7
CDR3aa: CSVEYGPPGEQYF
CDR3nt: TGCAGCGTTGAGTACGGACCCCCGGGAGAGCAGTACTTC

d_gene: TRBD2
v_gene: TRBV28
abundance: -
j_gene: TRBJ2-5
CDR3aa: CASRSSKLAGTIETQYF
CDR3nt: TGTGCCAGCAGATCCTCGAAGCTAGCGGGGACCATCGAGACCCAGTACTTC

d_gene: -
v_gene: TRBV20-1
abundance: -
j_gene: TRBJ2-7
CDR3aa: CSAREGYEQYF
CDR3nt: TGCAGTGCTAGGGAGGGCTACGAGCAGTACTTC

d_gene: -
v_gene: TRBV5-1
abundance: -
j_gene: TRBJ2-3
CDR3aa: CASSYDIGRDTQYF
CDR3nt: TGCGCCAGCAGCTACGACATTGGTAGGGATACGCAGTATTTT

d_gene: -
v_gene: TRBV7-2
abundance: few
j_gene: TRBJ2-7
CDR3aa: CASSFWGGHEQYF
CDR3nt: TGTGCCAGCAGCTTCTGGGGGGGGCACGAGCAGTACTTC

d_gene: -
v_gene: TRBV7-9
abundance: -
j_gene: TRBJ2-1
CDR3aa: CASFDVGRSYEQFF
CDR3nt: TGTGCCAGCTTCGACGTGGGGCGAAGCTATGAGCAGTTCTTC

d_gene: -
v_gene: TRBV6-4
abundance: -
j_gene: TRBJ2-1
CDR3aa: CASSDSGGDGDEQFF
CDR3nt: TGTGCCAGCAGTGACTCAGGGGGTGATGGGGATGAGCAGTTCTTC

d_gene: TRBD2
v_gene: TRBV9
abundance: -
j_gene: TRBJ2-3
CDR3aa: CASSPNWEGDTQYF
CDR3nt: TGTGCCAGCAGCCCCAATTGGGAGGGAGATACGCAGTATTTT